This T cell receptor (beta chain) appears in the sequencing data of a study of lymphopenia after photon versus proton radiotherapy. Study results and caveats: Post-nadir diversity loss with photons came from oligoclonal expansion, particularly CD8+ Temra cells. Larger post-nadir TCR diversity loss correlated inversely with survival in deceased patients. Proton therapy kept repertoires fairly stable, unlike photons, which gained effector/memory cells. Authors raise, but do not show, better survival with proton therapy.

Assay: immunoSEQ multiplex PCR; the TCRdb copy retains only in-frame clones and omits some. The sample yields about 53,000 clones, more than 70% seen once. V lost 0 bases, J lost 8 bases, and 11 bases stayed unmatched. The CDR3 is 17 amino acids. CDR1 and CDR2 (germline): LGHNA, YSLEER. As to this clone: The antigen is not known.

The V gene is TRBV4-3, the J gene TRBJ2-1, with TRBD1 identical over 9 bases. The receptor was derived from a man aged 45 to 65 with gastric cancer. This specimen was peripheral blood, taken from a patient treated with photon-based radiotherapy. CDR3 loop: CASSQESVGQGRDEQFF. The DNA for the CDR3 is TGCGCCAGCAGCCAAGAGAGTGTAGGACAGGGGAGGGATGAGCAGTTCTTC.